Included here is one TCR beta chain sequence, with context. These data originate in a study of blood T cell repertoires in COVID-19. Study details: Sites across the United States, Italy and Spain contributed samples from acute and convalescent COVID-19. T cells, B-cell-depleted T cells, or PBMCs supplied cDNA or gDNA.

Under the authors' procedure: Estimation of nucleated cell counts relied on the amplification of reference gene primers. Assay used: immunoSEQ multiplex PCR; TCRdb lists only in-frame clones, some missing. The V and J calls and clone size are taken from that table; D and trimming were inferred from the DNA. The sample contains about 67,000 clones, 80% to 90% of which appear only once. Losses at the gene ends were 3 bases for V and 2 bases for J; bases not matched to a gene: 10. This CDR3 spans 18 amino acids. The V gene's germline CDR1 is SGHRS and CDR2 YFSETQ. The sample comprised peripheral blood. The chain recombines TRBV5-1 with TRBJ2-6, with 8 positions matching TRBD1. The receptor was derived from a man aged 50 to 59 with active COVID-19. The DNA for the CDR3 is TGCGCCAGCAGCTCCACCCGACAGGGGAGTCCTGGGGCCAACGTCCTGACTTTC. Amino acids: CASSSTRQGSPGANVLTF.